Below are 23 T cell receptor beta chains sequenced from a single sample in a study of OX40 agonist ivuxolimab in advanced cancers. Assay: immunoSEQ multiplex PCR; the TCRdb copy retains only in-frame clones and omits some. The sample has roughly 70,000 clones; approximately 90% are singletons. Sequenced material: CD4+ or CD8+ T cells sorted from blood, taken in a trial of the OX40 agonist ivuxolimab. The receptors shown here come from an adult with an advanced solid tumor such as melanoma, head and neck, liver or kidney cancer.

The chain combines TRBV4-3 with TRBJ1-1; TRBD1 aligns across 9 bases. The ends lost 1 base at V and 3 bases at J; junction bases unmatched: 3. CDR3 size: 15 residues. CDR1 LGHNA and CDR2 YSLEER come from the germline V gene. The CDR3 region has the DNA TGCGCCAGCAGCCAAGGACAGGGGGAGGACACTGAAGCTTTCTTT. This encodes CASSQGQGEDTEAFF.

This chain joins TRBV21-1 and TRBJ2-7. TRBV21-1 is a pseudogene segment. This CDR3 is built from 10 residues. The CDR3 bases are TGTGCCAGCAGCAGTTACGAGCAGTACTTC. Protein product: CASSSYEQYF.

The chain links TRBV19 to TRBJ1-3, with D perhaps TRBD1 (5 bases). The germline V gene encodes CDR1 LNHDA and CDR2 SQIVND (reference sequence). The CDR3 is made up of 18 amino acids. V shed 8 bases and J shed 4 bases, with 27 bases lying between them. CDR3 protein: CASQEGLRYARPGNTIYF. The CDR3 DNA is TGTGCCAGTCAAGAGGGGCTCCGCTATGCCCGACCGGGAAACACCATATATTTT.

J is TRBJ2-5 and V is TRBV28; D not resolved. Trimming took off 4 bases at V and 7 bases at J, with 16 bases between the two ends. This CDR3 spans 14 amino acids. Germline V gives CDR1 MDHEN, CDR2 SYDVKM. The CDR3 DNA follows: TGTGCCAGCAGTTCCTTGGCGGTCCCGGGGACCCAGTACTTC. Protein product: CASSSLAVPGTQYF.

The chain links TRBV5-5 to TRBJ2-7; possible D gene TRBD1, 6 bases. The V gene lost 0 bases and the J gene lost 2 bases, with 15 bases spanning the gap. CDR1 is SGHKS and CDR2 is YYEKEE in the germline V gene (reference sequence). The CDR3 has 16 residues. The CDR3 is CASSLEPGQPAYEQYF. The CDR3 DNA reads as TGTGCCAGCAGCTTGGAGCCCGGACAGCCAGCCTACGAGCAGTACTTC.

The chain uses TRBV7-9 and TRBJ1-1; D ambiguous. Trimming pared 5 bases from V and 3 bases from J, leaving 10 bases between. CDR1 and CDR2 from the germline V gene are SEHNR and FQNEAQ (reference sequence). CDR3 length: 13 residues. The CDR3 DNA sequence: TGTGCCAGCAGCCCGCCACAGCACACTGAAGCTTTCTTT. Translating it yields CASSPPQHTEAFF. Based on the CDR3 plus reference TRBV7-9 and TRBJ1-1, the full variable domain is DTGVSQNPRHKITKRGQNVTFRCDPISEHNRLYWYRQTLGQGPEFLTYFQNEAQLEKSRLLSDRFSAERPKGSFSTLEIQRTEQGDSAMYLCASSPPQHTEAFFGQGTRLTVV.

The table lists this clone with a count of one. This chain uses TRBV27 with TRBJ1-1, with D hard to call. The CDR3 is 16 residues long. V was shortened by 2 bases and J by 3 bases, with 16 bases between the two germline ends. CDR1 and CDR2 (germline): MNHEY, SMNVEV (reference sequence). CDR3 bases: TGTGCCAGCAGTTTAAGTGTCGAAGGCTTCGACACTGAAGCTTTCTTT. Amino acid sequence: CASSLSVEGFDTEAFF.

V is TRBV7-8 and J is TRBJ1-6; no reliable D call. The CDR3 runs 17 residues. The V end lost 1 base, the J end lost 1 base, and 11 bases lay between the germline ends. CDR1 is SGHVS, CDR2 FQNEAQ, per germline. The CDR3 nucleotides read TGTGCCAGCAGCTTAGAGGGAGGGATGTCCTATAATTCACCCCTCCACTTT. Its protein is CASSLEGGMSYNSPLHF. Using reference TRBV7-8 and TRBJ1-6 for the parts outside the CDR3, the full variable domain is GAGVSQSPRYKVAKRGQDVALRCDPISGHVSLFWYQQALGQGPEFLTYFQNEAQLDKSGLPSDRFFAERPEGSVSTLKIQRTQQEDSAVYLCASSLEGGMSYNSPLHFGNGTRLTVT.

The chain uses TRBV25-1 and TRBJ2-3; 12 positions agree with TRBD2. Germline lookup yields CDR1 MGHDK and CDR2 SYGVNS. V lost 0 bases and J lost 2; bases outside the gene matches: 3. CDR3 length: 17 residues. CDR3 region: CASSEYSSGRDTDTQYF. In DNA, the CDR3 is TGTGCCAGCAGTGAATACTCTAGCGGGAGGGACACAGATACGCAGTATTTT.

This rearrangement joins TRBV4-3 to TRBJ1-2; the match to TRBD1 covers 7 bases. Germline CDR1 LGHNA, CDR2 YSLEER. The ends lost 3 bases at V and 5 bases at J; junction bases unmatched: 9. The CDR3 has 15 residues. CDR3 sequence reads: CASSQSQGPRYGYTF. The CDR3 DNA is TGCGCCAGCAGCCAGTCACAGGGGCCTCGGTATGGCTACACCTTC.

The V gene is TRBV28, the J gene TRBJ1-2; TRBD1 is a possible D gene (6 bases). The CDR3 loop spans 15 amino acids. Germline values: CDR1 MDHEN, CDR2 SYDVKM. V shed 6 bases and J shed 6 bases, with 20 bases lying between them. CDR3 nucleotides: TGTGCCAGCAGGGTACAGGGAAACGAAGTGGATGGCTACACCTTC. It translates to CASRVQGNEVDGYTF.

The chain carries TRBV4-3 and TRBJ2-3; TRBD2 aligns across 9 bases. Germline CDR1 and CDR2: LGHNA and YSLEER. The CDR3 runs 17 residues. V lost 2 bases to trimming and J lost 5 bases; unmatched junction nucleotides: 11. The CDR3 nucleotides are TGCGCCAGCAGCCAATTTCGAGCGGGGGGCCCGTTAGATACGCAGTATTTT. Amino acid sequence: CASSQFRAGGPLDTQYF.

The V gene is TRBV28, the J gene TRBJ2-3, with D hard to call. V lost 7 bases and J 0 bases, leaving 14 bases between the germline ends. This CDR3 is 15 amino acids long. The V gene's germline CDR1 is MDHEN and CDR2 SYDVKM. The CDR3 loop reads CASTFEGRSTDTQYF. CDR3 in DNA: TGTGCCAGCACCTTCGAAGGGCGAAGCACAGATACGCAGTATTTT.

The chain combines TRBV5-8 with TRBJ1-1; D unresolved. Germline CDR1 and CDR2: SGHTS and YDEGEE. The germline V and J ends were trimmed by 1 base and 2 bases, with 0 bases remaining between them. The CDR3 runs 11 residues. CDR3 in DNA: TGTGCCAGCAGCTTGAACACTGAAGCTTTCTTT. Amino acid sequence: CASSLNTEAFF.

The chain recombines TRBV4-1 with TRBJ1-5; D unresolved. Trimming took off 0 bases at V and 6 bases at J, with 6 bases between the two ends. The CDR3 has 13 residues. CDR1 MGHRA and CDR2 YSYEKL come from the germline V gene. This chain's CDR3 is CASSQDIGQPQHF. CDR3 nucleotide sequence: TGCGCCAGCAGCCAAGATATCGGTCAGCCCCAGCATTTT.

The chain has TRBV27 and TRBJ2-5; 9 bases agree with TRBD2. Trimming at V came to 4 bases and at J to 4 bases, leaving 4 bases not matched to a gene. The germline V gene has CDR1 MNHEY and CDR2 SMNVEV (reference sequence). The CDR3 sequence is 14 residues long. CDR3 DNA sequence: TGTGCCAGCAGTTCTACTAGCGGGCGAGAGACCCAGTACTTC. It yields the protein CASSSTSGRETQYF.

The chain carries TRBV6-5 and TRBJ1-1; 12 positions agree with TRBD1. With 1 base clipped from V and 11 bases from J, the junction kept 8 bases outside the gene matches. Germline V gene sequence: CDR1 MNHEY, CDR2 SVGAGI. The CDR3 has 15 amino acids. DNA of the CDR3: TGTGCCAGCAGTTACTTTCCGGGACAGGGGGCGTACGCTTTCTTT. This encodes CASSYFPGQGAYAFF.

J is TRBJ2-7 and V is TRBV29-1; perhaps TRBD2 as D (6 bases). Germline-derived CDR1 and CDR2 are SQVTM and ANQGSEA. The CDR3 has 15 residues. With 6 bases removed from V and 3 bases from J, the gap between germline ends came to 21 bases. Written as DNA, the CDR3 is TGCAGCGTCCAAGTCCCCGGGACTCTCATCTACGAGCAGTACTTC. It encodes CSVQVPGTLIYEQYF.

The gene calls are TRBV11-1 and TRBJ2-7; D not certain. Germline CDR1 reads SGHAT; CDR2 reads FQDESV (reference sequence). The CDR3 loop spans 12 amino acids. V shed 6 bases and J shed 1 base, with 7 bases lying between them. CDR3 coding DNA: TGTGCCAGCAGTTCCGGATCCTACGAGCAGTACTTC. Protein product: CASSSGSYEQYF.

This sequence joins TRBV28 and TRBJ2-7, with D perhaps given as TRBD1 or TRBD2 (6 bases each). The germline gives CDR1 MDHEN, CDR2 SYDVKM. The CDR3 length is 14 residues. Trimming removed 6 bases at V and 6 bases at J, with 18 bases between. The CDR3 nucleotides are TGTGCCAGCAGCGCTGGAGGGGCAGGGGTCGAGCAGTACTTC. It specifies CASSAGGAGVEQYF.

The chain employs TRBV28 and TRBJ1-4; D possibly corresponds to TRBD1 (6 bases). In germline, CDR1 is MDHEN, CDR2 SYDVKM. The V end lost 6 bases, the J end lost 8 bases, and 22 bases lay between the germline ends. The CDR3 spans 16 residues. CDR3 sequence: CASSTAHWGGREKLFF. CDR3 DNA: TGTGCCAGCAGCACAGCTCATTGGGGGGGCCGAGAAAAACTGTTTTTT.

CDR3 residues: CASSFIRGGGIRTDTQYF. The DNA for the CDR3 is TGTGCCAGCAGTTTTATCCGGGGGGGCGGGATAAGGACAGATACGCAGTATTTT. The chain has TRBV28 and TRBJ2-3, with 8 bases identical to TRBD2. Germline V gene data show CDR1 as MDHEN and CDR2 as SYDVKM. CDR3 length: 18 amino acids. V trimming: 3 bases; J trimming: 3 bases; junction bases outside the gene matches: 14.

This rearrangement joins TRBV6-5 to TRBJ1-4, with D unresolved. The CDR3 contains 12 residues. Per germline, CDR1 MNHEY and CDR2 SVGAGI. Between the trimmed V and J ends, which lost 5 bases and 16 bases, there was a span of 17 bases. In DNA, the CDR3 is TGTGCCAGCAGTGACGCGACGGAATTTCGGTTTTTT. Translated, it gives CASSDATEFRFF.